This entry lists 23 T cell receptor beta chains sequenced from one sample in a study of blood T cell repertoires in COVID-19. Produced via immunoSEQ multiplex PCR; TCRdb's table is partial and in-frame only. The top ten clones hold approximately 12% of a sample with roughly 440,000 clones, around 88% of them seen once. Sample: peripheral blood. These receptors came from a woman in her forties or fifties with COVID-19, enrolled during active disease.

The gene calls are TRBV5-4 and TRBJ1-2; possibly TRBD1 for D (6 bases). CDR1 is SGHNT and CDR2 is YYREEE in the germline V gene (reference sequence). This CDR3 region has 14 residues. Trimming stripped 6 bases from V and 5 bases from J, with 17 bases between. CDR3: CASTPDGGAYGYTF. The CDR3 coding sequence is TGTGCCAGCACCCCTGATGGGGGGGCTTATGGCTACACCTTC.

As regards this clone: This sample includes further DNA sequences coding for the same CDR3. In DNA form, the CDR3 reads TGTGCCAGCAGCCCCGGACAGGGTACTGAAGCTTTCTTT. Translation: CASSPGQGTEAFF. The chain carries TRBV7-3 and TRBJ1-1, with TRBD1 identical over 8 bases. The CDR3 runs to 13 residues. The J segment lost 5 bases and the V segment lost 5 bases, leaving 4 bases of the junction unmatched. Germline V gives CDR1 SGHTA, CDR2 FQGTGA.

The CDR3 bases are TGTGCCAGCAGCTTACAGACAGGGCTAGAGGCCATGAACACTGAAGCTTTCTTT. Residues: CASSLQTGLEAMNTEAFF. V and J are TRBV7-6 and TRBJ1-1, with TRBD1 matching over 7 bases. Germline CDR1 is SGHVS and CDR2 is FNYEAQ. Losses at the gene ends were 2 bases for V and 0 bases for J; bases not matched to a gene: 12. This CDR3 spans 18 amino acids.

This rearrangement joins TRBV19 to TRBJ1-2; maybe TRBD1 (6 bases). V lost 8 bases and J 7 bases, leaving 29 bases between the germline ends. The CDR3 runs 17 residues. Germline V CDR1 and CDR2: LNHDA, SQIVND (reference sequence). CDR3: CASSFAGGAPRQGGYTF. The DNA for the CDR3 is TGTGCCAGTTCCTTCGCGGGGGGCGCACCTAGGCAGGGTGGCTACACCTTC. Looking up the rest from reference TRBV19 and TRBJ1-2 gives the full variable domain: DGGITQSPKYLFRKEGQNVTLSCEQNLNHDAMYWYRQDPGQGLRLIYYSQIVNDFQKGDIAEGYSVSREKKESFPLTVTSAQKNPTAFYLCASSFAGGAPRQGGYTFGSGTRLTVV.

This sequence joins TRBV2 and TRBJ1-6, with D hard to call. CDR1 SNHLY and CDR2 FYNNEI come from the germline V gene. V was pared by 1 base and J by 7 bases, with 8 bases between. The CDR3 has 14 residues. CDR3 DNA: TGTGCCAGCAGTGAAGAGAACGGGAATTCACCCCTCCACTTT. Protein: CASSEENGNSPLHF.

This rearrangement joins TRBV5-1 to TRBJ2-7; D is possibly TRBD2 (5 bases). This CDR3 spans 15 amino acids. V was shortened by 0 bases and J by 7 bases, with 17 bases between the two germline ends. Germline values: CDR1 SGHRS, CDR2 YFSETQ. This chain's CDR3 is CASSLAEGFSKEQYF. Written as DNA, the CDR3 is TGCGCCAGCAGCTTGGCCGAGGGTTTCTCCAAGGAGCAGTACTTC.

The chain recombines TRBV20-1 with TRBJ1-3, with 7 bases identical to TRBD1. Germline CDR1 is DFQATT and CDR2 is SNEGSKA (reference sequence). V shed 3 bases, J shed 3 bases, and the junction held 2 bases outside the gene matches. The CDR3 consists of 13 residues. CDR3 in amino acids: CSASDRVGNTIYF. The CDR3, as DNA: TGCAGTGCTAGTGACAGGGTTGGAAACACCATATATTTT.

This clone was counted a few times. This chain connects TRBV30 to TRBJ1-3, with TRBD1 as a possible D gene (6 bases). Germline V gives CDR1 GTSNPN, CDR2 SVGIG (reference sequence). The germline V and J ends were trimmed by 5 bases and 2 bases, with 22 bases remaining between them. The CDR3 runs to 17 residues. As DNA, the CDR3 is TGTGCCTGGTCTTTTCAGCCTTACAGGGAAACTGGAAACACCATATATTTT. This codes for CAWSFQPYRETGNTIYF.

V is TRBV5-1 and J is TRBJ2-7, with 8 nucleotides matching TRBD1. CDR1 is SGHRS, CDR2 YFSETQ, per germline. V lost 0 bases to trimming and J lost 1 base; unmatched junction nucleotides: 9. The CDR3 has 17 amino acids. The CDR3, as DNA: TGCGCCAGCAGCTTGGGGGGCAGCGGACAGGGTTCCTACGAGCAGTACTTC. Translation gives CASSLGGSGQGSYEQYF.

This clone was picked up one time. The V gene is TRBV5-5, the J gene TRBJ1-5, with D possibly being TRBD1 (6 bases). V was clipped by 4 bases and J by 5 bases, with 16 bases between them. The CDR3 covers 15 residues. Germline V gene sequence: CDR1 SGHKS, CDR2 YYEKEE (reference sequence). The CDR3 DNA is TGTGCCAGCAGCCGTTACACAGGGAGGGATCAGCCCCAGCATTTT. Encoded protein: CASSRYTGRDQPQHF. The entire variable domain, with the rest obtained from reference TRBV5-5 and TRBJ1-5, is as follows: DAGVTQSPTHLIKTRGQQVTLRCSPISGHKSVSWYQQVLGQGPQFIFQYYEKEERGRGNFPDRFSARQFPNYSSELNVNALLLGDSALYLCASSRYTGRDQPQHFGDGTRLSIL.

This clone came up once. The chain carries TRBV27 and TRBJ2-1, with 7 nucleotides matching TRBD1. The CDR3 extends over 14 amino acids. Germline lookup yields CDR1 MNHEY and CDR2 SMNVEV (reference sequence). With V trimmed by 5 bases and J by 7 bases, 8 bases remained unmatched. CDR3 coding DNA: TGTGCCAGCAGTCCCGTCGACAGGGAGAATGAGCAGTTCTTC. This translates into CASSPVDRENEQFF.

The V gene is TRBV2, the J gene TRBJ2-1; 9 bases fit TRBD1. This CDR3 has 14 amino acids. V trimming: 7 bases; J trimming: 6 bases; junction bases outside the gene matches: 7. CDR1 SNHLY and CDR2 FYNNEI come from the germline V gene. The CDR3 loop is CASKLGTGPNEQFF. The CDR3 DNA follows: TGTGCCAGCAAATTGGGGACAGGGCCCAATGAGCAGTTCTTC. The entire variable domain, with the rest obtained from reference TRBV2 and TRBJ2-1, is as follows: EPEVTQTPSHQVTQMGQEVILRCVPISNHLYFYWYRQILGQKVEFLVSFYNNEISEKSEIFDDQFSVERPDGSNFTLKIRSTKLEDSAMYFCASKLGTGPNEQFFGPGTRLTVL.

The chain couples TRBV4-2 to TRBJ2-5; weak D call: TRBD1 (5 bases). With 1 base removed from V and 5 bases from J, the gap between germline ends came to 11 bases. The germline V gene encodes CDR1 LGHNA and CDR2 YNFKEQ. The CDR3 runs 14 residues. The CDR3 here is CASSQGLRGETQYF. CDR3 sequence (DNA): TGTGCCAGCAGCCAAGGTTTAAGGGGCGAGACCCAGTACTTC.

In DNA form, the CDR3 reads TGTGCCAGCAGCCTTCTGGGGGGGACGGAGGATCAGCCCCAGCATTTT. Translating gives CASSLLGGTEDQPQHF. The chain links TRBV5-8 to TRBJ1-5; maybe TRBD1 (5 bases). This CDR3 spans 16 amino acids. Trimming took 4 bases from V and 5 from J, leaving 19 bases between them. The germline gives CDR1 SGHTS, CDR2 YDEGEE.

The chain recombines TRBV7-9 with TRBJ1-3; 7 bases are a match to TRBD1. Trimming at V came to 5 bases and at J to 2 bases, leaving 3 bases not matched to a gene. This CDR3 has 14 residues. From germline, CDR1 is SEHNR and CDR2 FQNEAQ (reference sequence). This CDR3 reads CASSPQGAGNTIYF. CDR3 DNA sequence: TGTGCCAGCAGCCCTCAGGGGGCTGGAAACACCATATATTTT.

The chain joins TRBV9 to TRBJ2-1, with TRBD2 identical over 10 bases. In germline, CDR1 is SGDLS, CDR2 YYNGEE. J was trimmed by 4 bases and V by 4 bases; bases with no gene match: 5. The CDR3 contains 15 residues. For the CDR3, the DNA is TGTGCCAGCAGCTTGCTTAGCGGGGGGTACAATGAGCAGTTCTTC. As protein: CASSLLSGGYNEQFF.

This sequence joins TRBV5-1 and TRBJ2-1; TRBD2 matches 8 bases. The germline CDR1 and CDR2 sequences are SGHRS and YFSETQ. The CDR3 is made up of 18 amino acids. With 2 bases clipped from V and 2 bases from J, the junction kept 12 bases outside the gene matches. CDR3 amino acids: CASSLFSLGGGTYNEQFF. The CDR3 region has the DNA TGCGCCAGCAGCTTATTTAGCCTCGGCGGGGGGACCTACAATGAGCAGTTCTTC. The variable domain in full, completed from reference TRBV5-1 and TRBJ2-1, reads KAGVTQTPRYLIKTRGQQVTLSCSPISGHRSVSWYQQTPGQGLQFLFEYFSETQRNKGNFPGRFSGRQFSNSRSEMNVSTLELGDSALYLCASSLFSLGGGTYNEQFFGPGTRLTVL.

The rearrangement joins TRBV10-3 to TRBJ1-3; no reliable D call. Germline V gene lookup returns CDR1 ENHRY and CDR2 SYGVKD. Trimming took off 4 bases at V and 0 bases at J, with 7 bases between the two ends. The CDR3 is 14 residues long. The CDR3 nucleotides read TGTGCCATCAGTGCGGAGATCTCTGGAAACACCATATATTTT. Protein sequence: CAISAEISGNTIYF.

A few counts support this clone. The chain has TRBV6-5 and TRBJ2-2, with 14 bases aligning to TRBD2. V lost 0 bases, J lost 6 bases, and 0 bases stayed unmatched. Germline V lookup: CDR1 MNHEY, CDR2 SVGAGI. The CDR3 is made up of 16 amino acids. This CDR3 is CASSYSTSGGAGELFF. The CDR3 bases are TGTGCCAGCAGTTACTCGACTAGCGGGGGGGCCGGGGAGCTGTTTTTT.

CDR3 sequence (DNA): TGTGCCAGCAGTGAAAGGACAGGTTACTTC. Translation gives CASSERTGYF. The gene calls are TRBV2 and TRBJ2-7; 7 nucleotides agree with TRBD1. The CDR3 spans 10 residues. In germline, CDR1 is SNHLY, CDR2 FYNNEI. V shed 2 bases, J shed 13 bases, and the junction held 2 bases outside the gene matches.

The chain is built from TRBV5-8 and TRBJ2-1; 10 positions agree with TRBD2. The junction had 3 bases not matched to a gene; V was cut back by 0 bases and J by 6 bases. The CDR3 is 15 amino acids. From germline, CDR1 is SGHTS and CDR2 YDEGEE. The DNA for the CDR3 is TGTGCCAGCAGCTTGGCCGGACTAGCGGCCAATGAGCAGTTCTTC. It is translated as CASSLAGLAANEQFF.

The count of this clone is one. The CDR3 bases are TGTGCCAGCTCTCGACTCGCCGGACAGGGCCTAGGGGAGACCCAGTACTTC. It yields the protein CASSRLAGQGLGETQYF. The V gene is TRBV28, the J gene TRBJ2-5, with TRBD1 identical over 8 bases. This CDR3 is 17 amino acids long. CDR1 is MDHEN, CDR2 SYDVKM, per germline. V gave up 8 bases and J gave up 5 bases; unmatched junction bases: 19.

This sequence joins TRBV29-1 and TRBJ1-2, with no clear D. The germline V and J ends were trimmed by 4 bases and 4 bases, with 13 bases remaining between them. The CDR3 contains 13 residues. Germline CDR1 and CDR2: SQVTM and ANQGSEA. The CDR3, as DNA: TGCAGCGTTGCGACGGGAGAGACCTATGGCTACACCTTC. As protein: CSVATGETYGYTF.